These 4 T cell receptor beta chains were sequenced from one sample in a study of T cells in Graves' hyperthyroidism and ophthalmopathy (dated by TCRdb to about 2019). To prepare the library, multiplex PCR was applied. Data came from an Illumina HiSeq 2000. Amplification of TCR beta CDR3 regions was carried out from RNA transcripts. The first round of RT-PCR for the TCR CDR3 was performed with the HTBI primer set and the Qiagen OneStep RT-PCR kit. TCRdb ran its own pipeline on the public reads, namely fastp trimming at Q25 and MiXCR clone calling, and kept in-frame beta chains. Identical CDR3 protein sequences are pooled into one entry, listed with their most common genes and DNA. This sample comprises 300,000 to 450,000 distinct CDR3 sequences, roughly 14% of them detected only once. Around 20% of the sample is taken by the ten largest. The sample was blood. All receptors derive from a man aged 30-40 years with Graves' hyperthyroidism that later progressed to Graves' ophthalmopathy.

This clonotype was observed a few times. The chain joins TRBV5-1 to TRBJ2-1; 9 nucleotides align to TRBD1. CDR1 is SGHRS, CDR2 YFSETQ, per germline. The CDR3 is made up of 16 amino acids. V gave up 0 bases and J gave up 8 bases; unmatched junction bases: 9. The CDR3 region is CASSLAIGTGYDEQFF. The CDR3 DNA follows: TGCGCCAGCAGCTTGGCTATCGGGACAGGGTACGATGAGCAGTTCTTC.

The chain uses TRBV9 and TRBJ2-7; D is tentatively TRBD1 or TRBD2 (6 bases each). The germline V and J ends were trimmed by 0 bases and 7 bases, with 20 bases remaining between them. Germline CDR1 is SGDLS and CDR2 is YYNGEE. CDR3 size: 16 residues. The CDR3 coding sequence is TGTGCCAGCAGCGTAGTACATGAAGCAGGGGCGGGGGAGCAGTACTTC. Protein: CASSVVHEAGAGEQYF.

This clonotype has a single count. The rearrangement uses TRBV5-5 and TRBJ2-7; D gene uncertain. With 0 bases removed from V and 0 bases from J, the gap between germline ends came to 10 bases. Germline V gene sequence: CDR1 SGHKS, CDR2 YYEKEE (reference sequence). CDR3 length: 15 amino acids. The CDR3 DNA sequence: TGTGCCAGCAGCTTGGGGCAGCTAGGCTCCTACGAGCAGTACTTC. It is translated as CASSLGQLGSYEQYF.

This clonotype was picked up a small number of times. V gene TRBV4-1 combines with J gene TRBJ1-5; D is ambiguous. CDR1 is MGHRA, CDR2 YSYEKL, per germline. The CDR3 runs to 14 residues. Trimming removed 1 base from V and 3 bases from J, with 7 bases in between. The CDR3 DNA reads TGCGCCAGCAGCCAAGCGACATTCAATCAGCCCCAGCATTTT. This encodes CASSQATFNQPQHF.